This TCR beta chain was sequenced during a study of CD8+ T cells in alopecia areata. As for the study in general: It was oral tofacitinib, at 5 to 10 mg twice daily, that treated patients received.

The V and J ends lost 3 bases and 4 bases respectively, with 16 bases between them. Looked up from germline, CDR1 is SGHRS and CDR2 is YFSETQ. The CDR3 has 16 residues. cDNA prepared by RNA extraction and subsequent reverse transcription served as the template for sequencing. Only in-frame clones appear in the TCRdb table, and some are missing; sequencing was by immunoSEQ multiplex PCR. The table has 150,000 to 180,000 clones, 45% to 55% seen once. The rearrangement links TRBV5-1 to TRBJ2-2; D remains ambiguous. The source was CD8+ T cells sorted from blood, collected at week 0. This receptor was identified in a human donor with alopecia areata. CDR3 DNA sequence: TGCGCCAGCAGCTACTCCCCGCGGCGGCTCACCGGGGAGCTGTTTTTT. It translates to CASSYSPRRLTGELFF.